This TCR beta chain originates from a study of T cell responses to AZD1222 COVID-19 vaccine. TCRdb's table, derived via immunoSEQ multiplex PCR, lists solely in-frame clones and lacks some. The sample includes fewer than 200,000 clones, roughly 92% of them seen just once. Germline V gene data show CDR1 as MNHNY and CDR2 as SVGAGI (reference sequence). The ends lost 3 bases at V and 6 bases at J; junction bases unmatched: 10. The CDR3 runs 15 residues. The chain is built from TRBV6-6 and TRBJ2-7, with 8 bases lining up with TRBD2. The sequencing used peripheral blood, collected on day 0 of AZD1222 vaccination. This receptor was obtained from an adult in good health. CDR3 residues: CASSYSGGGPPEQYF. The CDR3, as DNA: TGTGCCAGCAGTTATTCCGGCGGGGGGCCCCCCGAGCAGTACTTC.